This T cell receptor beta chain comes out of a study of shared clonotypes between healthy human individuals. V dropped 1 base and J dropped 6; count of bases not matched to a gene: 7. The CDR3 covers 16 residues. Germline V gives CDR1 LNHNV, CDR2 YYDKDF (reference sequence). Investigators divided CD4+ cells into CD45RA+ naive and CD45RA-negative memory subsets. Worth noting for this clone: Its matching antigen is unknown.

Study-level results: The study found lower generation probabilities in non-shared clonotypes than in those shared by all four donors.

For each subset, genomic DNA was distributed in equal portions over several immunoSEQ plates. Clones were sequenced by immunoSEQ multiplex PCR, and TCRdb holds only the in-frame ones, with some missing. Among some 1.5 million clones listed, roughly 96% were seen once. The sequencing input was naive CD4+ T cells sorted from blood. The sample's subset: CD45RA+ positively selected. The chain combines TRBV15 with TRBJ1-4; 8 bases map to TRBD1. This TCR came from a man aged 25-45 years in good health. The CDR3 loop reads CATSRGGTGGDEKLFF. The CDR3 bases are TGTGCCACCAGCAGAGGGGGGACAGGCGGGGATGAAAAACTGTTTTTT.